A single sample is the source of the 11 T cell receptor beta chains below, sequenced in a study of blood T cells in healthy people across ages. For the second PCR, which ran for 7 to 11 cycles, a sample-barcoded 5' primer and a J-beta primer mix were used. Each CDR3 protein gets one entry after TCRdb re-called the 5' RACE reads with MiXCR. The table lists about 280,000 distinct CDR3 sequences, less than 30% of them singletons. Sequencing was performed on blood. Receptor source: a woman in her sixties or seventies in good health.

The rearrangement uses TRBV20-1 and TRBJ1-1; D unclear. Per germline, CDR1 DFQATT and CDR2 SNEGSKA (reference sequence). Trimming stripped 4 bases from V and 1 base from J, with 7 bases between. This CDR3 comprises 12 residues. CDR3 nucleotide sequence: TGCAGTGCTAAATCGCCGAACACTGAAGCTTTCTTT. Translated: CSAKSPNTEAFF.

This clonotype was counted a few times. A much larger clone sits a single nucleotide away, making a read error possible. The V and J genes are TRBV3-1 and TRBJ2-6; no clear D gene. Per the germline V gene, CDR1 is LGHDT and CDR2 is YNNKEL (reference sequence). This CDR3 region has 14 residues. CDR3 sequence (DNA): TGTGCCAACAGCCAAGGGTCTGGGGCCAACGTCCTGACTTTC. Translated: CANSQGSGANVLTF.

In its sample, this clonotype was seen a few times. The genes are TRBV12-3 or TRBV12-4 and TRBJ2-1, with 9 nucleotides matching TRBD2. The CDR3 is 13 residues long. V dropped 3 bases and J dropped 7; count of bases not matched to a gene: 1. The CDR3 loop reads CASSFTSGNEQFF. The CDR3, as DNA: TGTGCCAGCAGTTTTACTAGCGGGAATGAGCAGTTCTTC.

The rearrangement uses TRBV2 and TRBJ2-7, with a weak D call TRBD1 (5 bases). Trimming left V 3 bases short and J 1 base short, with 19 bases between. The CDR3 has 17 amino acids. Germline-derived CDR1 and CDR2 are SNHLY and FYNNEI. CDR3 residues: CASSDPPQEAGSYEQYF. DNA for the CDR3: TGTGCCAGCAGTGACCCACCACAGGAAGCTGGATCCTACGAGCAGTACTTC.

This clonotype was detected a few times. This rearrangement joins TRBV18 to TRBJ2-1; D call uncertain. The CDR3 has 15 residues. The V end was cut by 0 bases, the J end by 5 bases, with 11 bases between. Germline V gene data show CDR1 as KGHSH and CDR2 as LQKENI. The CDR3 sequence: CASSPPRQVNNEQFF. The CDR3 DNA reads TGTGCCAGCTCACCACCGAGGCAGGTAAACAATGAGCAGTTCTTC.

The chain has TRBV2 and TRBJ1-4; no reliable D call. The V gene lost 6 bases and the J gene lost 6 bases, with 8 bases spanning the gap. CDR3 length: 12 residues. Germline loops: CDR1 SNHLY, CDR2 FYNNEI. CDR3 protein: CASRADYEKLFF. The CDR3 DNA follows: TGTGCCAGCAGGGCAGATTATGAAAAACTGTTTTTT. The entire variable domain, with the rest obtained from reference TRBV2 and TRBJ1-4, is as follows: EPEVTQTPSHQVTQMGQEVILRCVPISNHLYFYWYRQILGQKVEFLVSFYNNEISEKSEIFDDQFSVERPDGSNFTLKIRSTKLEDSAMYFCASRADYEKLFFGSGTQLSVL.

This chain links TRBV6-5 with TRBJ2-7, with D perhaps matching TRBD1 or TRBD2 (5 bases each). In germline, CDR1 is MNHEY, CDR2 SVGAGI. V lost 5 bases and J lost 3, with 17 bases in between. This CDR3 comprises 15 residues. The CDR3 loop reads CASSRQTGTRYEQYF. The CDR3 DNA follows: TGTGCCAGCAGTCGACAGACGGGGACGCGCTACGAGCAGTACTTC.

In its sample, this clonotype was seen a few times. The chain recombines TRBV9 with TRBJ2-7; D perhaps matches TRBD2 (6 bases). The J call may be in error: the DNA end matches TRBJ2-1 better. The CDR3 extends over 13 amino acids. Germline values: CDR1 SGDLS, CDR2 YYNGEE. As DNA, the CDR3 is TGTGCCAGCAGCACGAGACTAGACAATGAGCAGTTCTTC. This encodes CASSTRLDNEQFF.

V gene TRBV14 combines with J gene TRBJ2-1; a possible D gene is TRBD2 (6 bases). This CDR3 spans 16 amino acids. Germline V CDR1 and CDR2: SGHDN, FVKESK. Trimming pared 1 base from V and 3 bases from J, leaving 13 bases between. The CDR3 loop reads CASSQVGLASYNEQFF. The CDR3 nucleotides are TGTGCCAGCAGCCAAGTGGGTCTAGCGAGCTACAATGAGCAGTTCTTC.

This chain joins TRBV5-1 and TRBJ2-1, with 11 bases aligning to TRBD2. Germline lookup yields CDR1 SGHRS and CDR2 YFSETQ. The ends lost 5 bases at V and 0 bases at J; junction bases unmatched: 7. There are 17 residues in the CDR3. CDR3 sequence reads: CASRYGLAGLSYNEQFF. In DNA form, the CDR3 reads TGCGCCAGCAGATACGGACTAGCGGGTCTCTCCTACAATGAGCAGTTCTTC.

The rearrangement links TRBV12-3 or TRBV12-4 to TRBJ2-5, with D tentatively TRBD1 or TRBD2 (5 bases each). The J call is doubtful: the DNA matches TRBJ2-1 better. This CDR3 comprises 13 residues. The CDR3 reads CASRRGVGVEQFF. The CDR3, as DNA: TGTGCCAGCAGGAGAGGGGTGGGCGTTGAGCAGTTCTTC.